Below are 19 T cell receptor beta chains sequenced from a single sample in a study of T cells in Graves' hyperthyroidism and ophthalmopathy. TCR beta CDR3 sequences were amplified from RNA transcripts. First-round RT-PCR of the TCR CDR3 relied on the HTBI primer set. TCRdb used MiXCR to reprocess the multiplex PCR reads, holding one entry per CDR3 protein. This sample has about 600,000 distinct CDR3 sequences, with approximately 15% found just once. Sequencing input: blood. These receptors all come from a woman between 18 and 30 years old with Graves' ophthalmopathy.

Remarks on this clonotype: This clone may be a read error of a much larger clone one base away. The chain carries TRBV6-7 and TRBJ2-5; 9 positions match TRBD2. TRBV6-7 is an ORF for which the function is uncertain. This CDR3 comprises 17 residues. The CDR3 here is CAGSYAGGPILKETQYF. Here the CDR3 DNA reads TGTGCCGGCAGTTACGCGGGAGGGCCTATCTTGAAAGAGACCCAGTACTTC.

This clonotype was seen at least ten times. CDR3 protein: CASSESGVYETQYF. CDR3 nucleotide sequence: TGCGCCAGCAGTGAGTCAGGGGTGTATGAGACCCAGTACTTC. The chain recombines TRBV10-2 with TRBJ2-5; perhaps TRBD1 as D (5 bases). Germline assignment: CDR1 WSHSY and CDR2 SAAADI. Trimming took off 0 bases at V and 5 bases at J, with 10 bases between the two ends. This CDR3 is 14 amino acids long.

In its sample, this clonotype was seen many times. The rearrangement joins TRBV29-1 to TRBJ1-1, with a possible D match to TRBD1 (5 bases). The germline V and J ends were trimmed by 4 bases and 6 bases, with 12 bases remaining between them. Germline values: CDR1 SQVTM, CDR2 ANQGSEA. The CDR3 has 12 amino acids. The CDR3 protein is CSVGARVPEAFF. CDR3 coding DNA: TGCAGCGTTGGGGCCAGGGTTCCTGAAGCTTTCTTT.

This clonotype appeared many times. The chain employs TRBV7-9 and TRBJ1-1; D gene uncertain. CDR3 length: 15 residues. The V end was cut by 1 base, the J end by 0 bases, with 9 bases between. Germline CDR1 reads SEHNR; CDR2 reads FQNEAQ (reference sequence). The DNA of the CDR3 is TGTGCCAGCAGCTTAGGCCCAGTTGTGAACACTGAAGCTTTCTTT. This gives the protein CASSLGPVVNTEAFF.

At least ten counts were recorded for this clonotype. J is TRBJ2-1 and V is TRBV7-8; D could derive from TRBD1 or TRBD2 (5 bases each). Trimming pared 5 bases from V and 5 bases from J, leaving 16 bases between. Germline lookup yields CDR1 SGHVS and CDR2 FQNEAQ. The CDR3 is made up of 15 amino acids. The CDR3 DNA follows: TGTGCCAGCAGCCCCCGGTGGGGGTACGACAATGAGCAGTTCTTC. It encodes CASSPRWGYDNEQFF.

In its sample, this clonotype was seen many times. The chain links TRBV12-3 or TRBV12-4 to TRBJ2-7; 8 bases are a match to TRBD1. After removal of 4 bases from V and 2 bases from J, the junction contained 4 bases not matched to a gene. The CDR3 is made up of 14 amino acids. The CDR3 is CASSSGTGTYEQYF. For the CDR3, the DNA is TGTGCCAGCAGTTCTGGGACAGGCACCTACGAGCAGTACTTC.

In this sample, this clonotype turned up many times. This chain joins TRBV24-1 and TRBJ2-2, with D perhaps TRBD1 or TRBD2 (5 bases each). The V gene lost 4 bases and the J gene lost 4 bases, with 15 bases spanning the gap. CDR3 length: 16 amino acids. Per the germline V gene, CDR1 is KGHDR and CDR2 is SFDVKD. The CDR3 region has the DNA TGTGCCACCAGTGACACCAGGGCGGCGGGCACCGGGGAGCTGTTTTTT. This sequence encodes CATSDTRAAGTGELFF.

There are many counts of this clonotype. CDR3 in amino acids: CASSDGTRWHEQYF. CDR3 sequence (DNA): TGTGCCAGCAGTGACGGGACTAGGTGGCACGAGCAGTACTTC. The chain is built from TRBV2 and TRBJ2-7; 8 bases align to TRBD2. The CDR3 totals 14 residues. Germline-derived CDR1 and CDR2 are SNHLY and FYNNEI. V dropped 3 bases and J dropped 5; count of bases not matched to a gene: 6. The full variable domain, its missing parts supplied by reference TRBV2 and TRBJ2-7, is EPEVTQTPSHQVTQMGQEVILRCVPISNHLYFYWYRQILGQKVEFLVSFYNNEISEKSEIFDDQFSVERPDGSNFTLKIRSTKLEDSAMYFCASSDGTRWHEQYFGPGTRLTVT.

This clonotype was seen ten or more times. The chain links TRBV19 to TRBJ1-1; D unclear. There are 16 residues in the CDR3. Germline V gene sequence: CDR1 LNHDA, CDR2 SQIVND (reference sequence). The ends were cut back, 1 base at V and 1 base at J, with 13 bases in the middle. This chain's CDR3 is CASSIAWIGPNTEAFF. The CDR3 DNA follows: TGTGCCAGTAGTATAGCCTGGATAGGCCCGAACACTGAAGCTTTCTTT.

This clonotype has more than one count but fewer than ten. The gene calls are TRBV25-1 and TRBJ2-7, with 9 bases aligning to TRBD2. The germline gives CDR1 MGHDK, CDR2 SYGVNS. Trimming cost V 2 bases and J 1 base; bases outside gene matches: 12. The CDR3 has 18 amino acids. CDR3 protein: CASSETTGTSSSSYEQYF. CDR3 sequence (DNA): TGTGCCAGCAGTGAAACGACAGGGACTAGCTCATCGTCCTACGAGCAGTACTTC.

There are many counts of this clonotype. The chain couples TRBV6-1 to TRBJ1-1, with unresolved D. This CDR3 comprises 17 residues. Germline assignment: CDR1 MNHNS and CDR2 SASEGT. The V gene lost 8 bases and the J gene lost 9 bases, with 31 bases spanning the gap. As DNA, the CDR3 is TGTGCCAGCTTCCCCTGGGTTACACTCAGGACGTCTGTGAAAGCTTTCTTT. It encodes CASFPWVTLRTSVKAFF.

This clonotype has just a few counts. The chain combines TRBV4-1 with TRBJ2-3; no clear D gene. The germline gives CDR1 MGHRA, CDR2 YSYEKL. The CDR3 is 12 amino acids. Trimming left V 4 bases short and J 6 bases short, with 8 bases between. CDR3 loop: CASSPNGDTQYF. For the CDR3, the DNA is TGCGCCAGCAGCCCCAACGGCGATACGCAGTATTTT.

This clonotype has a count of ten or more. This rearrangement joins TRBV7-9 to TRBJ1-1, with unresolved D. The CDR3 covers 14 residues. Trimming took 3 bases from V and 0 from J, leaving 8 bases between them. Germline V lookup: CDR1 SEHNR, CDR2 FQNEAQ (reference sequence). The CDR3 protein is CASSFGRMNTEAFF. The CDR3, as DNA: TGTGCCAGCAGCTTCGGCAGAATGAACACTGAAGCTTTCTTT.

This clonotype was found a few times. The chain combines TRBV27 with TRBJ2-1, with 16 bases identical to TRBD2. The CDR3 loop spans 18 amino acids. Germline lookup yields CDR1 MNHEY and CDR2 SMNVEV (reference sequence). After removal of 3 bases from V and 9 bases from J, the junction contained 11 bases not matched to a gene. The CDR3 spells CASSFIFGTSGRAGEQFF. CDR3 nucleotide sequence: TGTGCCAGCAGTTTTATATTTGGGACTAGCGGGAGGGCCGGTGAGCAGTTCTTC.

This clonotype was counted at least ten times. The CDR3 DNA reads as TGTGCCAGCAGCCAAGAGGGGAGACTAGCGATCACCGGGGAGCTGTTTTTT. Amino acid sequence: CASSQEGRLAITGELFF. V usage is TRBV4-2 and J usage is TRBJ2-2, with 8 bases lining up with TRBD2. The CDR3 runs 17 residues. From germline, CDR1 is LGHNA and CDR2 YNFKEQ. V shed 0 bases, J shed 4 bases, and the junction held 7 bases outside the gene matches.

DNA for the CDR3: TGCAGCGTTGAAAGGCGCAGGGAGGACACTGAAGCTTTCTTT. It specifies CSVERRREDTEAFF. The chain uses TRBV29-1 and TRBJ1-1; D may be TRBD1 (5 bases). With 2 bases removed from V and 3 bases from J, the gap between germline ends came to 13 bases. Germline V gene data show CDR1 as SQVTM and CDR2 as ANQGSEA. The CDR3 is made up of 14 amino acids.

V is TRBV28 and J is TRBJ1-4; D uncertain. This CDR3 has 16 amino acids. V was cut by 5 bases and J by 6 bases, with 19 bases left in between. Germline V lookup: CDR1 MDHEN, CDR2 SYDVKM. The CDR3 bases are TGTGCCAGCAGTGAGGGAGTGGGCAGTTTCGATGAAAAACTGTTTTTT. Residues: CASSEGVGSFDEKLFF.

In this sample, this clonotype turned up a few times. The chain has TRBV7-6 and TRBJ2-2, with 9 bases lining up with TRBD2. CDR1 and CDR2 from the germline V gene are SGHVS and FNYEAQ. The CDR3 is 15 residues long. V was pared by 6 bases and J by 5 bases, with 7 bases of the junction left unmatched. Here the CDR3 reads CASSLATSGTGELFF. The CDR3 DNA reads as TGTGCCAGCAGTCTCGCGACTAGCGGTACCGGGGAGCTGTTTTTT.

This clonotype showed up just a few times. A junction boundary mismatches the germline segment, possibly from a read error. This chain uses TRBV3-1 with TRBJ1-4; D gene ambiguous. Germline lookup yields CDR1 LGHDT and CDR2 YNNKEL (reference sequence). The CDR3 is made up of 16 amino acids. The CDR3 DNA reads as TGCGCCAGCAGCCAAGAGGGCCGAGCAACTAATGAAAAACTGTTTTTT. Amino acid sequence: CASSQEGRATNEKLFF.